This TCR beta chain derives from a study of blood T cell repertoires in COVID-19. Study information: The cDNA or gDNA used as material had been derived from T cells, B-cell-depleted T cells, or PBMCs.

Enrolled through a virtual design, the participants were between about 18 and 100 years of age and came from under 30 US areas. Participant reports of clinical history set cohort assignment. Under the authors' procedure: Estimation of nucleated cell counts was performed using reference gene primer amplification. Libraries were prepared by immunoSEQ multiplex PCR; TCRdb keeps only in-frame clonotypes and omits some of them. V and J calls and clone size are as listed in that table; D and trimming were resolved from the DNA. This table holds approximately 300,000 clones, roughly nine tenths found once. The CDR3 sequence is 14 residues long. V lost 10 bases and J lost 2, with 17 bases in between. Germline V lookup: CDR1 ENHRY, CDR2 SYGVKD.

This receptor was obtained from a woman aged 25 to 45 who had recovered from COVID-19. Sequenced input: PBMCs or T cells enriched from blood (not recorded which). The gene calls are TRBV10-3 and TRBJ1-2, with D possibly matching TRBD1 (5 bases). CDR3 loop: CASHPGESNYGYTF. The CDR3 DNA is TGTGCCAGCCACCCGGGGGAAAGCAACTATGGCTACACCTTC.